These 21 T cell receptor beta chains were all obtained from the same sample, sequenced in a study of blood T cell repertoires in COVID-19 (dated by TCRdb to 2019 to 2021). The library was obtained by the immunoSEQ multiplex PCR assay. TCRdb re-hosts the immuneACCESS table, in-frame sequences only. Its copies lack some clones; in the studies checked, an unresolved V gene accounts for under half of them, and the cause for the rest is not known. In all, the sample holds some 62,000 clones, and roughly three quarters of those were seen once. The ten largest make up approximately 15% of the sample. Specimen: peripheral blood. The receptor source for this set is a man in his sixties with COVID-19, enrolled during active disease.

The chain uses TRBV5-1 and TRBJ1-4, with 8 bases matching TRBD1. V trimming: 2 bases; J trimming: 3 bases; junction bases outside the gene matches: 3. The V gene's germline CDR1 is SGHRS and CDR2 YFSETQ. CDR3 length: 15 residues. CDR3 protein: CASSFQGAANEKLFF. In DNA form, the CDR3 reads TGCGCCAGCAGCTTCCAGGGGGCAGCTAATGAAAAACTGTTTTTT.

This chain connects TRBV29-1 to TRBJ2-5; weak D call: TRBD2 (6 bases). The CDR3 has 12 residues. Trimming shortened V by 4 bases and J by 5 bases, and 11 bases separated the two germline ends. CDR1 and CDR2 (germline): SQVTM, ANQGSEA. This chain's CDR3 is CSVVGLAETQYF. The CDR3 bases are TGCAGCGTTGTGGGGCTAGCGGAGACCCAGTACTTC.

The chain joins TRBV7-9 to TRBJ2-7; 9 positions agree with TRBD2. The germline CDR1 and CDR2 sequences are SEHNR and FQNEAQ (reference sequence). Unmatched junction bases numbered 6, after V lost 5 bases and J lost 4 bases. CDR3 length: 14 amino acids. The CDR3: CASSPSGGRYEQYF. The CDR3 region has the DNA TGTGCCAGCAGCCCCAGCGGGGGGAGATACGAGCAGTACTTC.

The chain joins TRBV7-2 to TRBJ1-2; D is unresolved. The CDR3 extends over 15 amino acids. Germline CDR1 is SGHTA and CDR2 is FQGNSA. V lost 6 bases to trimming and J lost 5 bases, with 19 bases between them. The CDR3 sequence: CASSRVTSARYGYTF. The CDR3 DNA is TGTGCCAGCAGTCGAGTGACGTCTGCTAGGTATGGCTACACCTTC.

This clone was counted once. CDR3 nucleotides: TGCGCCAGCAGCAGTTTCAGGGGGCTGGAGACCCAGTACTTC. It is translated as CASSSFRGLETQYF. This chain uses TRBV5-1 with TRBJ2-5; TRBD1 aligns across 8 bases. Germline lookup yields CDR1 SGHRS and CDR2 YFSETQ. The CDR3 extends over 14 amino acids. With 4 bases clipped from V and 5 bases from J, the junction kept 7 bases outside the gene matches.

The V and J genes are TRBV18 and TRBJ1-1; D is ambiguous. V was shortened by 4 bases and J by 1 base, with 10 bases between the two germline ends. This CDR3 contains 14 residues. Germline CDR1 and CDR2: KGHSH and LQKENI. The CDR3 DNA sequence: TGTGCCAGCTCACTACTCAACTGGAACACTGAAGCTTTCTTT. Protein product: CASSLLNWNTEAFF.

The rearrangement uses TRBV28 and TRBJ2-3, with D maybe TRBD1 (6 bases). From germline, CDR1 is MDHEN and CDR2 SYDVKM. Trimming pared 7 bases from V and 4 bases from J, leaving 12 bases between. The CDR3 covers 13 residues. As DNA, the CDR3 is TGTGCCAGCACCCGGGCAGGGGCAGATACGCAGTATTTT. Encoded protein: CASTRAGADTQYF.

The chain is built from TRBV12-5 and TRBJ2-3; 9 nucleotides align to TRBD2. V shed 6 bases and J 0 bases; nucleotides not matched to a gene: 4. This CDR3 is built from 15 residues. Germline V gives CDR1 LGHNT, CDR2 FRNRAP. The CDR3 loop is CASGKTSGSTDTQYF. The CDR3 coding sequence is TGTGCTAGTGGCAAGACTAGCGGAAGCACAGATACGCAGTATTTT.

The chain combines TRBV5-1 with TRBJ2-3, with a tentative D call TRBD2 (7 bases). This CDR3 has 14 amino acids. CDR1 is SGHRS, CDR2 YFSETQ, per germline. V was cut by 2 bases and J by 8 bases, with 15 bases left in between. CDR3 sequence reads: CASSFGGREGTQYF. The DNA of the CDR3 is TGCGCCAGCAGCTTCGGGGGGCGTGAGGGTACGCAGTATTTT.

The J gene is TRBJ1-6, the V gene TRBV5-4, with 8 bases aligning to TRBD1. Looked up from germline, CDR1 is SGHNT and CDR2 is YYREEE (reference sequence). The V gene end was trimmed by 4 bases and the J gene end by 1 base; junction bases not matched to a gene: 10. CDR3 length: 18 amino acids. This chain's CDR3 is CASSKGQGGPSYNSPLHF. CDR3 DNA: TGTGCCAGCAGCAAAGGACAGGGTGGCCCTTCCTATAATTCACCCCTCCACTTT.

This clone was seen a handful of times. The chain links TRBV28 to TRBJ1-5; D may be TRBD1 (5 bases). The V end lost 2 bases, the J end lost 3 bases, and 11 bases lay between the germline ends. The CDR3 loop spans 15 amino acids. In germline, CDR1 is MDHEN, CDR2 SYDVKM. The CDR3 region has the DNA TGTGCCAGCAGTTTAGGTTGGGGGGACAATCAGCCCCAGCATTTT. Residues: CASSLGWGDNQPQHF. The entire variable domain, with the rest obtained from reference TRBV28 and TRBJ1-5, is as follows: DVKVTQSSRYLVKRTGEKVFLECVQDMDHENMFWYRQDPGLGLRLIYFSYDVKMKEKGDIPEGYSVSREKKERFSLILESASTNQTSMYLCASSLGWGDNQPQHFGDGTRLSIL.

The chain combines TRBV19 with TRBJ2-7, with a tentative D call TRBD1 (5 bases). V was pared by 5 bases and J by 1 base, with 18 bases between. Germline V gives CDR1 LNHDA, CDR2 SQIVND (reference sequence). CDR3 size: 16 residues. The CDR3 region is CASSPANQGLSYEQYF. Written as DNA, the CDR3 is TGTGCCAGTAGTCCCGCCAACCAGGGTCTTTCCTACGAGCAGTACTTC.

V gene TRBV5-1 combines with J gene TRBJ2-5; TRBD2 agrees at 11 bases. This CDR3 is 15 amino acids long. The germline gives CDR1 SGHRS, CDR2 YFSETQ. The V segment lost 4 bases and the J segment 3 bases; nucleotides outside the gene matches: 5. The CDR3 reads CASSRQTSGEETQYF. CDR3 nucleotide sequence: TGCGCCAGCAGCAGACAGACTAGCGGGGAAGAGACCCAGTACTTC.

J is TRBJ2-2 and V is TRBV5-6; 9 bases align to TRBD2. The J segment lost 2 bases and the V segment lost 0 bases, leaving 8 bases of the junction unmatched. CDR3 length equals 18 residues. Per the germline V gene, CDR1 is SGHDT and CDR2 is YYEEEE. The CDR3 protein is CASSLGGPAGGNTGELFF. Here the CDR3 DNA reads TGTGCCAGCAGCTTGGGGGGCCCAGCGGGGGGCAACACCGGGGAGCTGTTTTTT.

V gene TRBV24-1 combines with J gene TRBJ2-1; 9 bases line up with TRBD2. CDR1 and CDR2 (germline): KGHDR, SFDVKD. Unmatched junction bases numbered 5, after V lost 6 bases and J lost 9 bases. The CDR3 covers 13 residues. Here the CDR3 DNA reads TGTGCCACCAGTCTCGGCGGGGGGGCTGAGCAGTTCTTC. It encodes CATSLGGGAEQFF.

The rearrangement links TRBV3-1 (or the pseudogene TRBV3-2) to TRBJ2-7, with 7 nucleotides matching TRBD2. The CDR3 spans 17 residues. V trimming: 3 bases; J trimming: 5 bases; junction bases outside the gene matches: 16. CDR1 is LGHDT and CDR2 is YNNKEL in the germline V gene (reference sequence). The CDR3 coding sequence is TGTGCCAGCAGCCAGGGTGACTGGAGCGGGGTGTCCAACGAGCAGTACTTC. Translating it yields CASSQGDWSGVSNEQYF.

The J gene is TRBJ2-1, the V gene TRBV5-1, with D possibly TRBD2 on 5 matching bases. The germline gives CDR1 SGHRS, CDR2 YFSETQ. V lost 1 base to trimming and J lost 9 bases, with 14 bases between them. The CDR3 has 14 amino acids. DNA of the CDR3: TGCGCCAGCAGCTTGTGGACTTCAAAAGGTGAGCAGTTCTTC. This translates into CASSLWTSKGEQFF.

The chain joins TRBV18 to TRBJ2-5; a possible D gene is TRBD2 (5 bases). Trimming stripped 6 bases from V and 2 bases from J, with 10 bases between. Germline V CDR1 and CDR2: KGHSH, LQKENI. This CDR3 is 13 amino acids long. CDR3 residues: CASSGREQETQYF. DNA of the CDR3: TGTGCCAGCTCTGGACGGGAACAAGAGACCCAGTACTTC. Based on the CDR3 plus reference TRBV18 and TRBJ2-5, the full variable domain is NAGVMQNPRHLVRRRGQEARLRCSPMKGHSHVYWYRQLPEEGLKFMVYLQKENIIDESGMPKERFSAEFPKEGPSILRIQQVVRGDSAAYFCASSGREQETQYFGPGTRLLVL.

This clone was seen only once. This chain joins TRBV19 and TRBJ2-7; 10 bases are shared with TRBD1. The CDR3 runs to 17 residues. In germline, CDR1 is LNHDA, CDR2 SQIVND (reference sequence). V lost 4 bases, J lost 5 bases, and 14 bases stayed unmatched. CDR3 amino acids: CASSRSQPGQGINEQYF. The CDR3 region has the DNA TGTGCCAGTAGTAGGAGCCAACCGGGACAGGGGATCAACGAGCAGTACTTC. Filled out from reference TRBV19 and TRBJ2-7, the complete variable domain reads DGGITQSPKYLFRKEGQNVTLSCEQNLNHDAMYWYRQDPGQGLRLIYYSQIVNDFQKGDIAEGYSVSREKKESFPLTVTSAQKNPTAFYLCASSRSQPGQGINEQYFGPGTRLTVT.

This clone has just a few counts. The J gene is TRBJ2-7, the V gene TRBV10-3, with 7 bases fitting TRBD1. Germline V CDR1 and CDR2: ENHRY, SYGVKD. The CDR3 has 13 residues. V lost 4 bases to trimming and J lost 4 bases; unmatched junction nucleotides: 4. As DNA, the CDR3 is TGTGCCATCAGTGCCCCGGGACAGTACGAGCAGTACTTC. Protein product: CAISAPGQYEQYF.

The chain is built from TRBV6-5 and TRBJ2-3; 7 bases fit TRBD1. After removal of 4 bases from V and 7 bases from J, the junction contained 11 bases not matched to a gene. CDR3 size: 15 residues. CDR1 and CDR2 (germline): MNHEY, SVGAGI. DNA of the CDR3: TGTGCCAGCAGTTCAACGGGACAGCGATCGAATACGCAGTATTTT. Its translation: CASSSTGQRSNTQYF.